The 23 T cell receptor beta chains in this list originate from one sample, sequenced in a study of T cells in localized non-small cell lung cancer. Method: immunoSEQ multiplex PCR; TCRdb's copy keeps in-frame clones and lacks some. Of tens of thousands of clones in the sample, approximately 75% are singletons; the top ten hold less than 20%. Material: peripheral blood, obtained before any cancer treatment. The origin of the receptors is a man between 40 and 70 years old with stage I squamous cell lung carcinoma.

In its sample, this clone was seen once. This rearrangement joins TRBV7-9 to TRBJ2-5, with D tentatively TRBD1 or TRBD2 (7 bases each). The CDR3 loop spans 13 amino acids. Trimming shortened V by 5 bases and J by 4 bases, and 11 bases separated the two germline ends. In germline, CDR1 is SEHNR, CDR2 FQNEAQ (reference sequence). The CDR3 DNA reads TGTGCCAGCAGCCCCAGGGGGGGAGAGACCCAGTACTTC. Its translation is CASSPRGGETQYF.

This clone was seen a single time. This sequence joins TRBV14 and TRBJ1-1; weak D call: TRBD1 (6 bases). Germline values: CDR1 SGHDN, CDR2 FVKESK. The ends were cut back, 3 bases at V and 8 bases at J, with 10 bases in the middle. The CDR3 consists of 12 residues. CDR3 sequence: CASSHGGREAFF. The CDR3 DNA is TGTGCCAGCAGCCATGGGGGGCGCGAAGCTTTCTTT.

This rearrangement joins TRBV7-2 to TRBJ2-5; 9 bases are a match to TRBD2. With 5 bases clipped from V and 4 bases from J, the junction kept 11 bases outside the gene matches. The CDR3 extends over 16 amino acids. Germline loops: CDR1 SGHTA, CDR2 FQGNSA. The CDR3 coding sequence is TGTGCCAGCAGCCCTCAGGGGCGGGGGGGCACAGAGACCCAGTACTTC. Its translation is CASSPQGRGGTETQYF.

The rearrangement joins TRBV5-1 to TRBJ2-3, with 8 bases fitting TRBD2. The CDR3 runs to 16 residues. Per germline, CDR1 SGHRS and CDR2 YFSETQ. After removal of 3 bases from V and 3 bases from J, the junction contained 9 bases not matched to a gene. CDR3 sequence (DNA): TGCGCCAGCAGCTCGCCGGGACTAGGGTCGACAGATACGCAGTATTTT. Its translation is CASSSPGLGSTDTQYF.

The V and J genes are TRBV28 and TRBJ2-7, with 8 bases identical to TRBD1. Germline-derived CDR1 and CDR2 are MDHEN and SYDVKM. The CDR3 is 14 residues long. V trimming: 4 bases; J trimming: 2 bases; junction bases outside the gene matches: 4. Written as DNA, the CDR3 is TGTGCCAGCAGTTCCCCGACAGGGGCCTACGAGCAGTACTTC. Translation: CASSSPTGAYEQYF.

Ten or more counts support this clone. V is TRBV7-2 and J is TRBJ2-5; 8 bases match TRBD1. The CDR3 loop spans 14 amino acids. J lost 3 bases, V lost 5 bases, and 5 bases had no gene match. Germline CDR1 SGHTA, CDR2 FQGNSA. This CDR3 reads CASSPDRVEETQYF. The CDR3 bases are TGTGCCAGCAGCCCGGACAGGGTGGAAGAGACCCAGTACTTC.

This rearrangement joins TRBV14 to TRBJ1-1; possible D gene TRBD1, 6 bases. Germline V lookup: CDR1 SGHDN, CDR2 FVKESK. V lost 4 bases, J lost 3 bases, and 12 bases lay in between. There are 14 residues in the CDR3. The CDR3 nucleotides read TGTGCCAGCAGCCCCTTGGGGGGCGACACTGAAGCTTTCTTT. Translating it yields CASSPLGGDTEAFF.

The rearrangement joins TRBV11-2 to TRBJ2-1, with TRBD2 matching 12 bases. Germline V gene lookup returns CDR1 SGHAT and CDR2 FQNNGV. This CDR3 is built from 15 residues. With V trimmed by 2 bases and J by 9 bases, 5 bases remained unmatched. CDR3 in amino acids: CASSLPSSGGAEQFF. CDR3 DNA: TGTGCCAGCAGCTTACCCTCTAGCGGGGGGGCTGAGCAGTTCTTC.

This chain uses TRBV11-2 with TRBJ1-1; D not certain. The V gene lost 5 bases and the J gene lost 7 bases, with 11 bases spanning the gap. This CDR3 has 12 residues. CDR1 is SGHAT and CDR2 is FQNNGV in the germline V gene. The CDR3: CASSQGGLEAFF. CDR3 DNA sequence: TGTGCCAGCAGCCAAGGTGGACTTGAAGCTTTCTTT.

This clone appeared once. The rearrangement uses TRBV7-2 and TRBJ2-1, with a possible D match to TRBD1 (6 bases). Trimming shortened V by 5 bases and J by 9 bases, and 14 bases separated the two germline ends. The CDR3 has 13 amino acids. Germline V gene sequence: CDR1 SGHTA, CDR2 FQGNSA. The CDR3 DNA sequence: TGTGCCAGCAGCCTTAACAGGGATGGTGAGCAGTTCTTC. Translating gives CASSLNRDGEQFF.

The CDR3 sequence: CAWSVQGTGSSPLHF. The CDR3 DNA reads TGTGCCTGGAGTGTACAAGGGACAGGGAGTTCACCCCTCCACTTT. This chain uses TRBV30 with TRBJ1-6; 9 positions match TRBD1. The CDR3 runs to 15 residues. J was trimmed by 9 bases and V by 0 bases; bases with no gene match: 6. Germline values: CDR1 GTSNPN, CDR2 SVGIG (reference sequence).

The chain is built from TRBV6-6 and TRBJ2-1; 10 bases align to TRBD1. CDR1 and CDR2 (germline): MNHNY, SVGAGI (reference sequence). CDR3 size: 15 residues. J lost 9 bases, V lost 6 bases, and 11 bases had no gene match. In DNA, the CDR3 is TGTGCCAGCAGCGCGGGACAGGGGTATGGTGGTGAGCAGTTCTTC. It specifies CASSAGQGYGGEQFF.

V is TRBV20-1 and J is TRBJ1-4; D is unclear. The CDR3 contains 11 residues. Germline CDR1 DFQATT, CDR2 SNEGSKA (reference sequence). The V end was cut by 5 bases, the J end by 5 bases, with 6 bases between. The CDR3 DNA reads as TGCAGTGCTCCAGAAAATGAAAAACTGTTTTTT. Its translation is CSAPENEKLFF.

This clone was recorded a few times. This chain's CDR3 is CASTLAGGTGELFF. The CDR3 nucleotides read TGTGCCAGCACTCTAGCGGGGGGCACCGGGGAGCTGTTTTTT. This rearrangement joins TRBV7-9 to TRBJ2-2, with TRBD2 matching over 11 bases. Losses at the gene ends were 7 bases for V and 4 bases for J; bases not matched to a gene: 2. Per germline, CDR1 SEHNR and CDR2 FQNEAQ (reference sequence). The CDR3 has 14 amino acids. The whole variable domain, filled in from reference TRBV7-9 and TRBJ2-2, reads DTGVSQNPRHKITKRGQNVTFRCDPISEHNRLYWYRQTLGQGPEFLTYFQNEAQLEKSRLLSDRFSAERPKGSFSTLEIQRTEQGDSAMYLCASTLAGGTGELFFGEGSRLTVL.

The chain carries TRBV4-3 and TRBJ2-7, with 7 positions matching TRBD1. The J segment lost 7 bases and the V segment lost 1 base, leaving 4 bases of the junction unmatched. Looked up from germline, CDR1 is LGHNA and CDR2 is YSLEER. The CDR3 loop spans 13 amino acids. CDR3: CASSQGQGREQYF. The CDR3 DNA reads TGCGCCAGCAGCCAAGGACAGGGAAGGGAGCAGTACTTC.

The gene calls are TRBV19 and TRBJ2-6; D is possibly TRBD1 (6 bases). CDR1 and CDR2 from the germline V gene are LNHDA and SQIVND (reference sequence). The V end was cut by 3 bases, the J end by 3 bases, with 9 bases between. The CDR3 runs 15 residues. CDR3 sequence: CASSMAGVGANVLTF. The DNA of the CDR3 is TGTGCCAGTAGTATGGCAGGGGTTGGGGCCAACGTCCTGACTTTC.

The chain has TRBV2 and TRBJ2-7; D may match TRBD1 or TRBD2 (5 bases each). Trimming pared 7 bases from V and 2 bases from J, leaving 15 bases between. This CDR3 comprises 14 residues. Germline lookup yields CDR1 SNHLY and CDR2 FYNNEI. CDR3 nucleotide sequence: TGTGCCAGCACCACACTAGGGGCGACCTACGAGCAGTACTTC. It translates to CASTTLGATYEQYF.

This clone was counted once. This chain connects TRBV6-5 to TRBJ2-1; the D is unclear. From germline, CDR1 is MNHEY and CDR2 SVGAGI. This CDR3 region has 12 residues. V lost 4 bases and J lost 6, with 7 bases in between. The DNA for the CDR3 is TGTGCCAGCAGTTGGAGACTCAATGAGCAGTTCTTC. Amino acid sequence: CASSWRLNEQFF.

This clone showed up many times. The rearrangement uses TRBV11-2 and TRBJ2-1; TRBD1 or TRBD2 may be the D gene (5 bases each). There are 14 residues in the CDR3. CDR1 and CDR2 (germline): SGHAT, FQNNGV. V dropped 5 bases and J dropped 6 bases, with 14 bases sitting between them. The CDR3 region has the DNA TGTGCCAGCAGCATCGGGACGTCCCGCAATGAGCAGTTCTTC. As protein: CASSIGTSRNEQFF.

The chain combines TRBV30 with TRBJ2-3; 8 nucleotides agree with TRBD1. The J segment lost 0 bases and the V segment lost 3 bases, leaving 8 bases of the junction unmatched. CDR3 length equals 16 residues. Germline CDR1 and CDR2: GTSNPN and SVGIG (reference sequence). The CDR3 nucleotides read TGTGCCTGGAGCCCAGGGGGCATGCTTAGCACAGATACGCAGTATTTT. Translation gives CAWSPGGMLSTDTQYF.

V is TRBV7-9 and J is TRBJ2-3; D is undetermined. Germline CDR1 is SEHNR and CDR2 is FQNEAQ (reference sequence). Trimming cost V 5 bases and J 2 bases, with 8 bases left between them. The CDR3 totals 13 residues. The CDR3 region has the DNA TGTGCCAGCAGCGATAGTTACACAGATACGCAGTATTTT. Protein product: CASSDSYTDTQYF. Full variable domain (outside the CDR3, taken from reference TRBV7-9 and TRBJ2-3): DTGVSQNPRHKITKRGQNVTFRCDPISEHNRLYWYRQTLGQGPEFLTYFQNEAQLEKSRLLSDRFSAERPKGSFSTLEIQRTEQGDSAMYLCASSDSYTDTQYFGPGTRLTVL.

V gene TRBV5-1 combines with J gene TRBJ2-1; perhaps TRBD2 as D (6 bases). CDR3 size: 17 residues. The germline V gene has CDR1 SGHRS and CDR2 YFSETQ. Trimming pared 4 bases from V and 8 bases from J, leaving 25 bases between. CDR3 region: CASSLGRWLATGDEQFF. In DNA form, the CDR3 reads TGCGCCAGCAGCCTGGGGCGTTGGCTAGCCACGGGGGATGAGCAGTTCTTC.

The chain combines TRBV5-4 with TRBJ1-6; D remains ambiguous. The germline V gene encodes CDR1 SGHNT and CDR2 YYREEE (reference sequence). This CDR3 spans 14 amino acids. Trimming shortened V by 0 bases and J by 8 bases, and 9 bases separated the two germline ends. CDR3 in DNA: TGTGCCAGCAGCTTGGCAGGCTGGGATTCACCCCTCCACTTT. Its translation: CASSLAGWDSPLHF.